This T cell receptor (beta chain) was identified in a study of shared clonotypes between healthy human individuals. As to this clone: At the DNA level, this CDR3 is encoded by other sequences in the same sample as well.

The CDR3 loop spans 14 amino acids. The ends lost 6 bases at V and 5 bases at J; junction bases unmatched: 3. Looked up from germline, CDR1 is SGHVS and CDR2 is FNYEAQ. TCRdb's table, derived via immunoSEQ multiplex PCR, lists solely in-frame clones and lacks some. This table has fewer than 1 million clones, 90% to 97% appearing once. The naive CD8 population came from CD45RO-negative cells selected for CCR7, without terminally differentiated effector memory CD45RA+ cells. V is TRBV7-6 and J is TRBJ2-1, with 11 bases aligning to TRBD2. Material for sequencing was naive CD8+ T cells sorted from blood. The clonotype originates from a man aged 25-45 years in good health. CDR3 sequence reads: CASSQLAGDNEQFF. As DNA, the CDR3 is TGTGCCAGCAGTCAACTAGCGGGAGACAATGAGCAGTTCTTC. The variable domain in full, with the rest retrieved from reference TRBV7-6 and TRBJ2-1, is GAGVSQSPRYKVTKRGQDVALRCDPISGHVSLYWYRQALGQGPEFLTYFNYEAQQDKSGLPNDRFSAERPEGSISTLTIQRTEQRDSAMYRCASSQLAGDNEQFFGPGTRLTVL.